This TCR beta chain is from a study of T cell responses to AZD1222 COVID-19 vaccine. Clones were sequenced by immunoSEQ multiplex PCR, and TCRdb holds only the in-frame ones, with some missing. The table shows 120,000 to 150,000 clones, with about nine tenths occurring only once. V shed 3 bases and J 6 bases; nucleotides not matched to a gene: 7. From germline, CDR1 is SGDLS and CDR2 YYNGEE. The CDR3 runs to 16 residues. The receptor comes from an adult in good health. This chain connects TRBV9 to TRBJ2-2; 11 nucleotides match TRBD1. Source: peripheral blood, taken on day 0 of MenACWY control vaccination. CDR3 loop: CASSARTGGEAGELFF. CDR3 coding DNA: TGTGCCAGCAGCGCCCGGACAGGGGGCGAGGCCGGGGAGCTGTTTTTT. Looking up the rest from reference TRBV9 and TRBJ2-2 gives the full variable domain: DSGVTQTPKHLITATGQRVTLRCSPRSGDLSVYWYQQSLDQGLQFLIQYYNGEERAKGNILERFSAQQFPDLHSELNLSSLELGDSALYFCASSARTGGEAGELFFGEGSRLTVL.